The entry below describes one T cell receptor beta chain. Generated by immunoSEQ multiplex PCR, the TCRdb table keeps only in-frame clones and is missing some. The sample lists 150,000 to 200,000 clones; approximately 83% were seen once. These data are taken from a study of blood T cell repertoires in COVID-19. Study details: Samples taken during acute and convalescent COVID-19 were collected in the United States, Italy and Spain. T cells, B-cell-depleted T cells, or PBMCs supplied cDNA or gDNA.

Germline V CDR1 and CDR2: MNHEY, SVGEGT. CDR3 size: 15 residues. V lost 4 bases and J lost 1, with 10 bases in between. The receptor's source is a man between 60 and 70 years old with acute or convalescent COVID-19. The sequencing input was peripheral blood. The V and J genes are TRBV6-2 or TRBV6-3 and TRBJ2-2, with D maybe TRBD1 (5 bases). The CDR3 nucleotides are TGTGCCAGCAGTTTGCGACAGAAGAACACCGGGGAGCTGTTTTTT. Its protein is CASSLRQKNTGELFF.